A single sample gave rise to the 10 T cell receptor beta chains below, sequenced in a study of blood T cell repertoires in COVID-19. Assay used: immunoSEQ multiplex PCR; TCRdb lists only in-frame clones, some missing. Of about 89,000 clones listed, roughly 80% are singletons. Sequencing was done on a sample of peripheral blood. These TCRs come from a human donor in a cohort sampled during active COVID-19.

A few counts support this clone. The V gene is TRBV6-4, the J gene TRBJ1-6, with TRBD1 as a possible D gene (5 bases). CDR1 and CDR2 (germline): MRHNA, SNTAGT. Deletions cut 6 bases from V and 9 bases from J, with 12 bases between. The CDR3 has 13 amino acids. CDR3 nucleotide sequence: TGTGCCAGCAGAGGGACGGGAGGTTCACCCCTCCACTTT. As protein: CASRGTGGSPLHF.

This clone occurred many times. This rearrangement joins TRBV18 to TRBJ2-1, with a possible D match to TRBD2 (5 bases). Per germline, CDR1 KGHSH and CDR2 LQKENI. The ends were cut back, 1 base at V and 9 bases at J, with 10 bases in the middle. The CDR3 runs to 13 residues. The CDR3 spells CASSPLPSPEQFF. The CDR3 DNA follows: TGTGCCAGCTCACCACTCCCTAGCCCTGAGCAGTTCTTC.

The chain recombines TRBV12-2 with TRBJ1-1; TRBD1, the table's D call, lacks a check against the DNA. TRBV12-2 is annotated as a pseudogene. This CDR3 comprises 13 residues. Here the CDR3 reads CASRLWGLVEAFF. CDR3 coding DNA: TGTGCAAGTCGCTTATGGGGCTTGGTTGAAGCTTTCTTT.

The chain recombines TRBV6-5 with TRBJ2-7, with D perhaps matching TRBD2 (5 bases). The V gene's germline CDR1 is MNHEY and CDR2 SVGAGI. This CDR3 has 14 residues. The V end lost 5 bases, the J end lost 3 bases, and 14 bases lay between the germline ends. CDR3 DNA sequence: TGTGCCAGCAGTCCTCGCCGAGGGTTCTACGAGCAGTACTTC. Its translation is CASSPRRGFYEQYF.

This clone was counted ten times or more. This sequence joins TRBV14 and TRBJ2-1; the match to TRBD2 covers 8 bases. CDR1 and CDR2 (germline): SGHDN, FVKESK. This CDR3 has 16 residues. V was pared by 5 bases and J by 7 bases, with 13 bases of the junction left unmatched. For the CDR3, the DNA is TGTGCCAGCAGCGAGGGGGTACTAGCGGTTTGGAATGAGCAGTTCTTC. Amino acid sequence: CASSEGVLAVWNEQFF.

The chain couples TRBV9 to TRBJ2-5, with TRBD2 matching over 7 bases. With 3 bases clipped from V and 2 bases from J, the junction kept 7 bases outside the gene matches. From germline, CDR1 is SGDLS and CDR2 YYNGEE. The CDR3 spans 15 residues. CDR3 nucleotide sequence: TGTGCCAGCAGCGCGGCGGGAGTAGAACAAGAGACCCAGTACTTC. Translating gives CASSAAGVEQETQYF.

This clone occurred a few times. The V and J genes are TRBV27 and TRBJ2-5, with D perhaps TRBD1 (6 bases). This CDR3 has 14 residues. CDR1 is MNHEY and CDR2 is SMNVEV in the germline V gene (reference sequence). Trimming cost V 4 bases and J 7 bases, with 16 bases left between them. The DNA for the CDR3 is TGTGCCAGCAGTTCAGGTCAGGGGCTAGCGACCCAGTACTTC. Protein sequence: CASSSGQGLATQYF.

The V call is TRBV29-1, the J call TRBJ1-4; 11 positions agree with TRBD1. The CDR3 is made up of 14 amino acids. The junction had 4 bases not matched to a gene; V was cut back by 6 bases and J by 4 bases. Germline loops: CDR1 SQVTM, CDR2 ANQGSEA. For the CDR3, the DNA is TGCAGCGTGGCTGGGACAGGGGGTAATGAAAAACTGTTTTTT. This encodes CSVAGTGGNEKLFF.

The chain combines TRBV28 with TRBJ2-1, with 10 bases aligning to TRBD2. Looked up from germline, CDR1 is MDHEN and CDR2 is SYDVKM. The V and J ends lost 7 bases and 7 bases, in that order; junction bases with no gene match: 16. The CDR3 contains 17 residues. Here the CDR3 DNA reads TGTGCCAGCACCCCCGCTGGCCTAGCGGGAGAACTAAATGAGCAGTTCTTC. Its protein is CASTPAGLAGELNEQFF.

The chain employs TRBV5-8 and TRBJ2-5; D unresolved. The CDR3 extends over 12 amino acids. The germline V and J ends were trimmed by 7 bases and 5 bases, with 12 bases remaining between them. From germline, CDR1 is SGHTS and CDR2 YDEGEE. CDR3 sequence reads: CASAERLETQYF. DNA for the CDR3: TGTGCCAGCGCTGAGAGGTTGGAGACCCAGTACTTC. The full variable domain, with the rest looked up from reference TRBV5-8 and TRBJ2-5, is EAGVTQSPTHLIKTRGQQATLRCSPISGHTSVYWYQQALGLGLQFLLWYDEGEERNRGNFPPRFSGRQFPNYSSELNVNALELEDSALYLCASAERLETQYFGPGTRLLVL.